This TCR beta chain was documented in a study of blood T cell repertoires in COVID-19. Study overall: Collection of acute and convalescent COVID-19 samples took place in the United States, Italy and Spain. PBMCs, B-cell-depleted T cells, or T cells were the source of the cDNA or gDNA that made up the material.

Per the authors' pipeline: Reference gene primer amplification yielded estimated nucleated cell counts. The method was immunoSEQ multiplex PCR; TCRdb's version includes in-frame clones alone and lacks a portion of them. V and J calls and clone size come straight from that table; D and trimming were deduced from the DNA. The data contain more than 95,000 clones, 70% to 90% of them singletons. With V trimmed by 4 bases and J by 3 bases, 3 bases remained unmatched. Germline CDR1 reads LGHDT; CDR2 reads YNNKEL (reference sequence). The CDR3 consists of 15 residues. The rearrangement uses TRBV3-1 (or the pseudogene TRBV3-2) and TRBJ2-7, with 13 bases identical to TRBD2. The clonotype was recovered from a human donor in a cohort sampled during active COVID-19. Sequenced sample: peripheral blood. In DNA, the CDR3 is TGTGCCAGCAGCCGCGGGACTAGCGGGGTCTACGAGCAGTACTTC. Translation gives CASSRGTSGVYEQYF.